This T cell receptor (beta chain) was sequenced for a study of Ad26.COV2.S vaccination and SARS-CoV-2 variants. For the study at large: Participant was drawn from the COV1001 Ad26.COV2.S trial arm. Study-level findings and limits: Among vaccine recipients, spike-specific TCR breadth exceeded that of placebo recipients.

Treatment specified: some 19 received Ad26.COV2.S at low or high dose, single or two shots; several received placebo; per-sample allocation not given. Sampling happened 63 days after the first vaccine or placebo injection. It was an adult aged 18-55 years in Boston who was the donor. Sequencing was performed with immunoSEQ multiplex PCR; in TCRdb, only in-frame clones are kept and a portion is missing. The sample shows about 350,000 clones, around 88% of them seen only once. CDR1 is SGHTA and CDR2 is FQGNSA in the germline V gene. This CDR3 contains 15 residues. The J segment lost 6 bases and the V segment lost 5 bases, leaving 12 bases of the junction unmatched. About this clone: Its antigen is currently unknown.

The sequences come from peripheral blood, collected in a trial of Ad26.COV2.S vaccine versus placebo. The gene calls are TRBV7-2 and TRBJ2-7; the match to TRBD1 covers 8 bases. The sequence was obtained from a person aged 18-60 years who received the Ad26.COV2.S COVID-19 vaccine or a placebo. This chain's CDR3 is CASSLEQGARGEQYF. CDR3 nucleotide sequence: TGTGCCAGCAGCCTAGAGCAGGGGGCGAGGGGCGAGCAGTACTTC.